This T cell receptor beta chain was sequenced during a study of blood T cell repertoires in COVID-19. TCRdb keeps only in-frame clones here, not all; method: immunoSEQ multiplex PCR. The table has fewer than 250,000 clones, more than 85% seen once. Trimming took 5 bases from V and 5 from J; bases not matched to a gene: 10. The CDR3 totals 15 residues. Germline lookup yields CDR1 SEHNR and CDR2 FQNEAQ (reference sequence). Sequencing was carried out using peripheral blood. The V and J genes are TRBV7-9 and TRBJ1-1, with 8 bases lining up with TRBD1. The TCR comes from a man aged 35-49 years with acute or convalescent COVID-19. Here the CDR3 reads CASSHDRGRWTEAFF. The CDR3 DNA reads TGTGCCAGCAGCCACGACAGGGGACGATGGACTGAAGCTTTCTTT.